This T cell receptor (beta chain) was identified during a study of regulatory T cells in long-lasting Graves disease. With iRepertoire HTBI primers and Arm-PCR of CDR3 regions, TCR beta libraries were built. TCRdb redid the calling of the multiplex PCR reads with MiXCR, one entry per CDR3 protein. Of 350,000 to 450,000 distinct CDR3 sequences in the sample, 15% are singletons; the top ten hold 16%. The CDR3 is made up of 16 amino acids. V lost 1 base, J lost 2 bases, and 15 bases lay in between. The V gene's germline CDR1 is MGHRA and CDR2 YSYEKL. Time point of the sample: newly diagnosed GD, antithyroid drugs for less than 3 months. TCR sequences were obtained from RNA taken from PBMCs. Only a few counts were recorded for this clonotype. These data were also reused for a study on T cells in Graves' hyperthyroidism and ophthalmopathy.

Sequenced here: peripheral blood mononuclear cells (PBMCs), sampled at new diagnosis, from a patient treated with antithyroid drugs. The source of this sequence is a woman in her thirties with Graves disease. This sequence joins TRBV4-1 and TRBJ2-7, with D maybe TRBD1 (5 bases). The CDR3 DNA reads as TGCGCCAGCAGCCAAGTAGGCACGGACAAGACCTACGAGCAGTACTTC. It yields the protein CASSQVGTDKTYEQYF.